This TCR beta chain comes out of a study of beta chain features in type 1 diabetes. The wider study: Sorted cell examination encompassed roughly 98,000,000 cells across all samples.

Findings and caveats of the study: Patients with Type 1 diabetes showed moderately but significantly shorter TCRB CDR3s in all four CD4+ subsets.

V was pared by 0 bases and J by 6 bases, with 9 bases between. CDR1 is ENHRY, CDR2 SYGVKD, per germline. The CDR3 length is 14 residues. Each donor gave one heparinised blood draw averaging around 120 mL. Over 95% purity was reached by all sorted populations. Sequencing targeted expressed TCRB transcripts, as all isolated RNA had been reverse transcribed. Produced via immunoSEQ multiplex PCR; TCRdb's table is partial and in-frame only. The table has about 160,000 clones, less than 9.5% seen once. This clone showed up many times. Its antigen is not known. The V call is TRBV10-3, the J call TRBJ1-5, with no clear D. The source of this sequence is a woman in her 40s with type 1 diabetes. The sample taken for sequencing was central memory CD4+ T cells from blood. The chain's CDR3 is CAISESGVGQPQHF. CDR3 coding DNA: TGTGCCATCAGTGAGTCCGGGGTTGGTCAGCCCCAGCATTTT.